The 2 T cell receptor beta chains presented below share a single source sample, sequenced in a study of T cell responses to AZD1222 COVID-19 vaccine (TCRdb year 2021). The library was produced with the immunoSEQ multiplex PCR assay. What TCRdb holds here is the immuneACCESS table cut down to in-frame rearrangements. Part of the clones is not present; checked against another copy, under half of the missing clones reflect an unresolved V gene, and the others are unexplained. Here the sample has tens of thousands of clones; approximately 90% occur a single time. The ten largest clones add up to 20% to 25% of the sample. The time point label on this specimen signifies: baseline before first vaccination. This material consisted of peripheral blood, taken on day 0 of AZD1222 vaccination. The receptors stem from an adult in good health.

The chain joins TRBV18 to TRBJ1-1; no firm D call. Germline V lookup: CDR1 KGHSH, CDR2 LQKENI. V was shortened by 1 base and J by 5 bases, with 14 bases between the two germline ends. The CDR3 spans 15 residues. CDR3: CASSPRVEVLTEAFF. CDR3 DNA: TGTGCCAGCTCACCACGTGTAGAAGTCTTAACTGAAGCTTTCTTT.

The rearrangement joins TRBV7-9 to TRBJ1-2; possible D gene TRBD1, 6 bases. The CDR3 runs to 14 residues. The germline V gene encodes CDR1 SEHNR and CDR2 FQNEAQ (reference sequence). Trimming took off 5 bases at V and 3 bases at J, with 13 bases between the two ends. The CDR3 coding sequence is TGTGCCAGCAGCAACCAGGGGTCTGACTATGGCTACACCTTC. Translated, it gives CASSNQGSDYGYTF.